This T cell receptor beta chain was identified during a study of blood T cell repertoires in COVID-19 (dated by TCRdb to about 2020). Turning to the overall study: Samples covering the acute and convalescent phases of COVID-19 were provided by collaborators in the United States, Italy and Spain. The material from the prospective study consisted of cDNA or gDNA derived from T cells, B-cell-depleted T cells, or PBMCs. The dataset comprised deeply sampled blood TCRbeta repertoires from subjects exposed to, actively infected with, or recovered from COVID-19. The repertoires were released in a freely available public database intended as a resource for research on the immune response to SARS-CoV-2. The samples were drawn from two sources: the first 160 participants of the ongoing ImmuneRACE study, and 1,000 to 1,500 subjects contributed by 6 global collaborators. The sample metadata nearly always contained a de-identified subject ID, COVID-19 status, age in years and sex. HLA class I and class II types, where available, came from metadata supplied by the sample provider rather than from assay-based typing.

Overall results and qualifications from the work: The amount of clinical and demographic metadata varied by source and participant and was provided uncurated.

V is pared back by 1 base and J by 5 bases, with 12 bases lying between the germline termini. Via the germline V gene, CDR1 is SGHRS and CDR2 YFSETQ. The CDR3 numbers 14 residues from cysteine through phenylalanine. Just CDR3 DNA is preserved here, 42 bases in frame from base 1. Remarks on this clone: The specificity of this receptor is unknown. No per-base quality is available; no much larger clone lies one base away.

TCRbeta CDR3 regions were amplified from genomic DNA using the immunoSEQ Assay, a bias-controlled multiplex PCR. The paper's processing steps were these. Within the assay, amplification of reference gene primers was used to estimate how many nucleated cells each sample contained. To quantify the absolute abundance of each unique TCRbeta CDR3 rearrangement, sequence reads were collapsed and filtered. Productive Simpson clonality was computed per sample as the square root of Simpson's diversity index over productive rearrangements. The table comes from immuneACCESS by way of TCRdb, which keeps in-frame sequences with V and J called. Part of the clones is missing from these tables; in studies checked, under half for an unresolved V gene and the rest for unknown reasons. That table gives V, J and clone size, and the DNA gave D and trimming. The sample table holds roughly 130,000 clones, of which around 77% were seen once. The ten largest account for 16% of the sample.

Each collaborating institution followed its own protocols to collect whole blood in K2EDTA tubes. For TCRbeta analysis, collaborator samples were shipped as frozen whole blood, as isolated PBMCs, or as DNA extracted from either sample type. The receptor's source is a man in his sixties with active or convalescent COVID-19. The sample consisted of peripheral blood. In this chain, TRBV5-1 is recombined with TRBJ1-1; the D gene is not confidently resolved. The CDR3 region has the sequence CASSLRGPPTEAFF. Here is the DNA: TGCGCCAGCAGCTTGCGAGGGCCTCCGACTGAAGCTTTCTTT.